Presented here are 18 T cell receptor beta chains from one specimen sequenced in a study of blood T cell repertoires in COVID-19. Clones were sequenced by immunoSEQ multiplex PCR, and TCRdb holds only the in-frame ones, with some missing. The table has about 190,000 clones, roughly 85% seen once. Sequenced material: peripheral blood. These receptors originate from a woman aged 25-40 years with acute or convalescent COVID-19.

This chain uses TRBV5-5 with TRBJ2-7; D is unclear. Trimming cost V 0 bases and J 7 bases, with 5 bases left between them. The CDR3 covers 11 residues. Germline CDR1 reads SGHKS; CDR2 reads YYEKEE (reference sequence). The CDR3 loop is CASSLVREQYF. The CDR3 DNA sequence: TGTGCCAGCAGCTTGGTGAGGGAGCAGTACTTC.

As regards this clone: This sample also contains other DNA sequences that code for the same CDR3. The chain carries TRBV5-4 and TRBJ1-3; possible D gene TRBD1, 6 bases. V was pared by 1 base and J by 6 bases, with 11 bases between. Germline-derived CDR1 and CDR2 are SGHNT and YYREEE (reference sequence). The length of the CDR3 is 14 residues. The CDR3 DNA reads TGTGCCAGCAGCTTGCAGGGGCCTGAAAACACCATATATTTT. It encodes CASSLQGPENTIYF. The full variable domain, its missing parts supplied by reference TRBV5-4 and TRBJ1-3, is ETGVTQSPTHLIKTRGQQVTLRCSSQSGHNTVSWYQQALGQGPQFIFQYYREEENGRGNFPPRFSGLQFPNYSSELNVNALELDDSALYLCASSLQGPENTIYFGEGSWLTVV.

The rearrangement links TRBV19 to TRBJ1-6; TRBD1 might be the D (6 bases). This CDR3 spans 13 amino acids. V lost 7 bases to trimming and J lost 7 bases, with 11 bases between them. The germline V gene encodes CDR1 LNHDA and CDR2 SQIVND (reference sequence). The CDR3 loop is CASTGQFNSPLHF. The CDR3 nucleotides are TGTGCCAGTACGGGACAATTCAATTCACCCCTCCACTTT.

V gene TRBV30 combines with J gene TRBJ2-7, with a possible D match to TRBD2 (6 bases). The V end was cut by 1 base, the J end by 3 bases, with 13 bases between. The CDR3 runs to 14 residues. Germline CDR1 reads GTSNPN; CDR2 reads SVGIG (reference sequence). CDR3 protein: CAWSDGTDYYEQYF. The CDR3 coding sequence is TGTGCCTGGAGTGATGGGACGGACTACTACGAGCAGTACTTC.

The gene calls are TRBV7-2 and TRBJ1-5; D may be TRBD1 (5 bases). CDR1 and CDR2 (germline): SGHTA, FQGNSA. The CDR3 spans 12 residues. V dropped 4 bases and J dropped 10 bases, with 11 bases sitting between them. The CDR3 region is CASSSYGHPQHF. In nucleotides, the CDR3 is TGTGCCAGCAGCTCGTATGGACACCCCCAGCATTTT. The whole variable domain, remainder taken from reference TRBV7-2 and TRBJ1-5, is GAGVSQSPSNKVTEKGKDVELRCDPISGHTALYWYRQSLGQGLEFLIYFQGNSAPDKSGLPSDRFSAERTGGSVSTLTIQRTQQEDSAVYLCASSSYGHPQHFGDGTRLSIL.

This rearrangement joins TRBV21-1 to TRBJ2-7; no DNA check was done on the table's D call, TRBD2. TRBV21-1 is listed as a pseudogene. The CDR3 is made up of 13 amino acids. CDR3 DNA: TGTGCCAGCAGGGCGGGAGGGCCTTTCGAGCAGTACTTC. It yields the protein CASRAGGPFEQYF.

The chain has TRBV19 and TRBJ2-1; 7 bases are a match to TRBD2. This CDR3 has 16 residues. V shed 7 bases and J 0 bases; nucleotides not matched to a gene: 9. Germline loops: CDR1 LNHDA, CDR2 SQIVND (reference sequence). DNA of the CDR3: TGTGCCAGTAAACCTAGCGGACTGAGCTCCTACAATGAGCAGTTCTTC. This translates into CASKPSGLSSYNEQFF.

For the CDR3, the DNA is TGCAGCGTTGTAGGGACAGCAGTGACTGAAGCTTTCTTT. It yields the protein CSVVGTAVTEAFF. V and J are TRBV29-1 and TRBJ1-1; 7 positions match TRBD1. CDR3 length: 13 amino acids. Germline CDR1 reads SQVTM; CDR2 reads ANQGSEA. The junction had 7 bases not matched to a gene; V was cut back by 4 bases and J by 5 bases.

V and J are TRBV18 and TRBJ2-7; 8 bases are a match to TRBD1. Per germline, CDR1 KGHSH and CDR2 LQKENI. The CDR3 loop spans 15 amino acids. V was pared by 4 bases and J by 3 bases, with 8 bases of the junction left unmatched. CDR3 DNA: TGTGCCAGCTCACTTGACAGGGGAAACCACTACGAGCAGTACTTC. Translating it yields CASSLDRGNHYEQYF.

V is TRBV27 and J is TRBJ1-2; D possibly corresponds to TRBD1 (6 bases). The CDR3 covers 14 residues. Trimming cost V 5 bases and J 5 bases, with 15 bases left between them. Germline loops: CDR1 MNHEY, CDR2 SMNVEV (reference sequence). DNA for the CDR3: TGTGCCAGCAGTCCGTACAGGGAAAAGTATGGCTACACCTTC. Translated, it gives CASSPYREKYGYTF.

The rearrangement uses TRBV9 and TRBJ2-7, with a possible D match to TRBD1 (5 bases). CDR1 and CDR2 (germline): SGDLS, YYNGEE. Trimming pared 3 bases from V and 3 bases from J, leaving 16 bases between. The CDR3 is 15 amino acids. The CDR3, as DNA: TGTGCCAGCAGCGGGGGTGGGGCGCCGAGCTACGAGCAGTACTTC. Its translation: CASSGGGAPSYEQYF.

The chain joins TRBV19 to TRBJ1-5; D not certain. There are 14 residues in the CDR3. Germline V gene sequence: CDR1 LNHDA, CDR2 SQIVND (reference sequence). The V end was cut by 1 base, the J end by 4 bases, with 8 bases between. The CDR3 DNA reads as TGTGCCAGTAGTATAGCGCGTTTGAATCAGCCCCAGCATTTT. Its protein product is CASSIARLNQPQHF.

The V and J genes are TRBV30 and TRBJ1-5, with no clear D. This CDR3 region has 16 residues. The V end lost 2 bases, the J end lost 0 bases, and 14 bases lay between the germline ends. Germline loops: CDR1 GTSNPN, CDR2 SVGIG (reference sequence). The CDR3 reads CAWSLPGQHSNQPQHF. CDR3 bases: TGTGCCTGGAGTCTTCCAGGCCAGCATAGCAATCAGCCCCAGCATTTT.

The chain is built from TRBV28 and TRBJ2-7; D might be TRBD1 (5 bases). The germline V gene encodes CDR1 MDHEN and CDR2 SYDVKM. V dropped 2 bases and J dropped 4 bases, with 18 bases sitting between them. This CDR3 comprises 16 residues. DNA for the CDR3: TGTGCCAGCAGTTTAAGTCCCCGGCAGGGCCTTTACGAGCAGTACTTC. Translating it yields CASSLSPRQGLYEQYF.

The rearrangement joins TRBV12-3 or TRBV12-4 to TRBJ1-3; D remains unclear. The CDR3 is 13 amino acids. V gave up 3 bases and J gave up 7 bases, with 10 bases separating them. The CDR3 region is CASSLAGKNTIYF. CDR3 DNA: TGTGCCAGCAGTTTGGCGGGGAAGAACACCATATATTTT.

The chain combines TRBV9 with TRBJ2-1, with TRBD2 matching 11 bases. V gave up 3 bases and J gave up 8 bases; unmatched junction bases: 4. The CDR3 consists of 14 residues. Germline assignment: CDR1 SGDLS and CDR2 YYNGEE. The CDR3 here is CASSAGTSGYEQFF. The CDR3 bases are TGTGCCAGCAGCGCCGGGACTAGCGGCTATGAGCAGTTCTTC. The full variable domain, with the rest looked up from reference TRBV9 and TRBJ2-1, is DSGVTQTPKHLITATGQRVTLRCSPRSGDLSVYWYQQSLDQGLQFLIQYYNGEERAKGNILERFSAQQFPDLHSELNLSSLELGDSALYFCASSAGTSGYEQFFGPGTRLTVL.

The V gene is TRBV3-1 (or the pseudogene TRBV3-2), the J gene TRBJ1-5, with 12 bases matching TRBD1. The V gene's germline CDR1 is LGHDT and CDR2 YNNKEL (reference sequence). This CDR3 has 18 amino acids. After removal of 0 bases from V and 5 bases from J, the junction contained 8 bases not matched to a gene. This chain's CDR3 is CASSQDYGGTGGYQPQHF. The CDR3 DNA is TGTGCCAGCAGCCAAGATTATGGGGGGACAGGGGGCTATCAGCCCCAGCATTTT.

The chain employs TRBV6-5 and TRBJ2-1; 10 bases line up with TRBD2. Germline V CDR1 and CDR2: MNHEY, SVGAGI. The ends lost 6 bases at V and 5 bases at J; junction bases unmatched: 7. The CDR3 is 15 residues long. The CDR3: CASRNAGLANNEQFF. For the CDR3, the DNA is TGTGCCAGCAGAAACGCGGGACTAGCGAACAATGAGCAGTTCTTC.